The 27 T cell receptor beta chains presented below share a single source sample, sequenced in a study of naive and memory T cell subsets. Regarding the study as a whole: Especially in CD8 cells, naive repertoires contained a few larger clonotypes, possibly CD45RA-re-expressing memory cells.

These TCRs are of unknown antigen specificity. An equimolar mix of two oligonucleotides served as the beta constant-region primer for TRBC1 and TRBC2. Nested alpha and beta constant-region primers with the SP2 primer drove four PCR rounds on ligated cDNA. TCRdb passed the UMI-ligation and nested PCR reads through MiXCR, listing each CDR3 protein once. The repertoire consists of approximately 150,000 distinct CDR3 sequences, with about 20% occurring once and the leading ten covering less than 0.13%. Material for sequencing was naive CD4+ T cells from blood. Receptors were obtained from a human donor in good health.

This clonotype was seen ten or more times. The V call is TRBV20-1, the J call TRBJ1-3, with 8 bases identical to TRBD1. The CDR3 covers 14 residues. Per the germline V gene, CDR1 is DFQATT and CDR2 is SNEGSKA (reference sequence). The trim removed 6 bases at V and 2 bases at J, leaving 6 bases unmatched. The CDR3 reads CSANQQGAGNTIYF. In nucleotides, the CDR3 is TGCAGTGCAAACCAACAGGGGGCTGGAAACACCATATATTTT.

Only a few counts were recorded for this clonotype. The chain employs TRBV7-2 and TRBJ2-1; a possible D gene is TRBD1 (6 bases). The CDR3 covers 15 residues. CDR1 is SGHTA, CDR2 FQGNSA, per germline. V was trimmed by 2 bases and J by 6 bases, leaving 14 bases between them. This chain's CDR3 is CASSLLRGGGNEQFF. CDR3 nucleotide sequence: TGTGCCAGCAGCTTATTGCGAGGGGGTGGCAATGAGCAGTTCTTC.

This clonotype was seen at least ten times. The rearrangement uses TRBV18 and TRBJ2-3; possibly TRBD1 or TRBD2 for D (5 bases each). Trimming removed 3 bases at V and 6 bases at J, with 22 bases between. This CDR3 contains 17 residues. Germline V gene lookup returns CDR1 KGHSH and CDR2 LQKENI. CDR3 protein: CASSPPGRPVEGDTQYF. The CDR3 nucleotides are TGTGCCAGCTCACCCCCCGGACGACCTGTTGAGGGGGATACGCAGTATTTT.

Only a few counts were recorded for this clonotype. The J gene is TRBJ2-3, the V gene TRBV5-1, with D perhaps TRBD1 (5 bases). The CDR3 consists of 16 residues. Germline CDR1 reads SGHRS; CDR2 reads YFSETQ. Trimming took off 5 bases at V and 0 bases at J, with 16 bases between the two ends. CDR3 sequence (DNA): TGCGCCAGCAGTTTCCTTGGGGCAACTAGCACAGATACGCAGTATTTT. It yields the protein CASSFLGATSTDTQYF.

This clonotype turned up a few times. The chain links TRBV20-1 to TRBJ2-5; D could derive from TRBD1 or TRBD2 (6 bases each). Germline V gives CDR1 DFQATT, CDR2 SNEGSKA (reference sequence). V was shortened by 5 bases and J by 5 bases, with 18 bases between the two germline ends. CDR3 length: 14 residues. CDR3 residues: CSALKGGSTETQYF. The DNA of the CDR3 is TGCAGTGCTCTGAAGGGGGGCAGTACGGAGACCCAGTACTTC.

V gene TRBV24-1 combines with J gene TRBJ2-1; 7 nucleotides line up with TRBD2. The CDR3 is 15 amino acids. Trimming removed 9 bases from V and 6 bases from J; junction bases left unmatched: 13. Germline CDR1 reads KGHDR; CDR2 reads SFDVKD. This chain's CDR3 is CATQRRGTIGNEQFF. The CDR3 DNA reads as TGTGCCACCCAACGGCGGGGGACTATTGGCAATGAGCAGTTCTTC.

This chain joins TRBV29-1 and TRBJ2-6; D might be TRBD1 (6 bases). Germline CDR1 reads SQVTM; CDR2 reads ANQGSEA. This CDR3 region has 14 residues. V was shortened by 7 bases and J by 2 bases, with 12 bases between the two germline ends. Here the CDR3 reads CSAQQGAGANVLTF. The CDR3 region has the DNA TGCAGCGCACAACAGGGCGCTGGGGCCAACGTCCTGACTTTC.

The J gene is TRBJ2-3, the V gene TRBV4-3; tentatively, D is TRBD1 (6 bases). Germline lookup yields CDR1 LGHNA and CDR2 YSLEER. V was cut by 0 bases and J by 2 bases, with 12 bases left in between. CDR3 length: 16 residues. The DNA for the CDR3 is TGCGCCAGCAGCCAAGAGGGCAGGGGCAACACAGATACGCAGTATTTT. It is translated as CASSQEGRGNTDTQYF.

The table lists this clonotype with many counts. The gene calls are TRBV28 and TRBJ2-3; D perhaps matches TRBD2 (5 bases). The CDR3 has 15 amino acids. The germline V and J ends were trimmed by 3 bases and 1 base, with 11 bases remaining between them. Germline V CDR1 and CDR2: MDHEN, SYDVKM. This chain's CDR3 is CASSFVGSRTDTQYF. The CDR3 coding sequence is TGTGCCAGCAGTTTCGTAGGGAGTCGCACAGATACGCAGTATTTT. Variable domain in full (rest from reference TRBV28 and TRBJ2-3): DVKVTQSSRYLVKRTGEKVFLECVQDMDHENMFWYRQDPGLGLRLIYFSYDVKMKEKGDIPEGYSVSREKKERFSLILESASTNQTSMYLCASSFVGSRTDTQYFGPGTRLTVL.

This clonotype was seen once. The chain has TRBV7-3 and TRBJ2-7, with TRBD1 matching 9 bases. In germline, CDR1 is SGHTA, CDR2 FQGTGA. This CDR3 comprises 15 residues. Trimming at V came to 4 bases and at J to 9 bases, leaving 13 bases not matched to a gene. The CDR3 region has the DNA TGTGCCAGCAGCTCATACAGGGGGCGCAATTATGGGCAGTACTTC. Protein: CASSSYRGRNYGQYF.

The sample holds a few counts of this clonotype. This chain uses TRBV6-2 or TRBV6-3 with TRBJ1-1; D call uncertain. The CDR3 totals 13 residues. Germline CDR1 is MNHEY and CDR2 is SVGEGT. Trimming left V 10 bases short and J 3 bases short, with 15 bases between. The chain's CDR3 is CATRPQTHTEAFF. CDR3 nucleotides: TGTGCCACCAGGCCACAGACTCACACTGAAGCTTTCTTT.

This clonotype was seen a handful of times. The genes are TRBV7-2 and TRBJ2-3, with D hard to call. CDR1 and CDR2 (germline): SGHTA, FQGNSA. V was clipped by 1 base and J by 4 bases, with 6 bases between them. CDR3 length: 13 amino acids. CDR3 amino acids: CASSLESADTQYF. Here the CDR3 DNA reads TGTGCCAGCAGCTTAGAATCAGCAGATACGCAGTATTTT.

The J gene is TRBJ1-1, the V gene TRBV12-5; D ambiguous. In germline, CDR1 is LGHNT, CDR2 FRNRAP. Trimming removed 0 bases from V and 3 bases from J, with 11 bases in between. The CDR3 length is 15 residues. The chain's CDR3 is CASGLVQPADTEAFF. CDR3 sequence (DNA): TGTGCTAGTGGTTTGGTACAGCCCGCCGACACTGAAGCTTTCTTT. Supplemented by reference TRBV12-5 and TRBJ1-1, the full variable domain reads DARVTQTPRHKVTEMGQEVTMRCQPILGHNTVFWYRQTMMQGLELLAYFRNRAPLDDSGMPKDRFSAEMPDATLATLKIQPSEPRDSAVYFCASGLVQPADTEAFFGQGTRLTVV.

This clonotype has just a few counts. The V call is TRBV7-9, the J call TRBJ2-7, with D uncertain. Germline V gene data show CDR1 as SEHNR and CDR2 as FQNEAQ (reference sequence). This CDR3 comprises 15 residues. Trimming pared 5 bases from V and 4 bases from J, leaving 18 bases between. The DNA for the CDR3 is TGTGCCAGCAGCACCGGGCCCCAGTACCAATACGAGCAGTACTTC. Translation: CASSTGPQYQYEQYF.

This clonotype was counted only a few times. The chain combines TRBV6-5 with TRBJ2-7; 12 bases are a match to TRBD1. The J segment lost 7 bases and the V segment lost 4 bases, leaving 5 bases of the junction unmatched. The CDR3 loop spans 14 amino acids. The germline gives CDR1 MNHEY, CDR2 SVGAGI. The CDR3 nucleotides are TGTGCCAGCAGTTCGGGACAGGGGGCATGGGAGCAGTACTTC. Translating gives CASSSGQGAWEQYF.

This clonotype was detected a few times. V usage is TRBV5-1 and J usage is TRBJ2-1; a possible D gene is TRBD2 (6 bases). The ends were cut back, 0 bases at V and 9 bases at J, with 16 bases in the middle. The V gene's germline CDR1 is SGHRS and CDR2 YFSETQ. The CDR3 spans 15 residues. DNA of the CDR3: TGCGCCAGCAGCTTGGCGGGAGTGTTTATCAGTGAGCAGTTCTTC. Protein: CASSLAGVFISEQFF. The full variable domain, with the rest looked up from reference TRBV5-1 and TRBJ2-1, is KAGVTQTPRYLIKTRGQQVTLSCSPISGHRSVSWYQQTPGQGLQFLFEYFSETQRNKGNFPGRFSGRQFSNSRSEMNVSTLELGDSALYLCASSLAGVFISEQFFGPGTRLTVL.

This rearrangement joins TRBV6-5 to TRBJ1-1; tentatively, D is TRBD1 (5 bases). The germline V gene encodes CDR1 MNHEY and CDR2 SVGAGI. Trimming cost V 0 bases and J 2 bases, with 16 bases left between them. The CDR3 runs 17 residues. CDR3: CASSYSILLRGNTEAFF. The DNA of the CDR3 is TGTGCCAGCAGTTACTCGATCCTCCTTAGGGGCAACACTGAAGCTTTCTTT.

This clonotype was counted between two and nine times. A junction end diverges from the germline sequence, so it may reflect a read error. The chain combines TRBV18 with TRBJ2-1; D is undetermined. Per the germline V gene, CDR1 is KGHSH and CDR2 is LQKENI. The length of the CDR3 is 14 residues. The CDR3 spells CASSPPAGYNEQFF. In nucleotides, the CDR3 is TGTGCTAGCTCACCACCCGCAGGCTACAATGAGCAGTTCTTC.

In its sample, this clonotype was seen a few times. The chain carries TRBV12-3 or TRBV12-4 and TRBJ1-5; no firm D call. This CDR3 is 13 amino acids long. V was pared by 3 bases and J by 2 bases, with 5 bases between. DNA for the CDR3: TGTGCCAGCAGTTTTTCCCGCAATCAGCCCCAGCATTTT. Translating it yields CASSFSRNQPQHF.

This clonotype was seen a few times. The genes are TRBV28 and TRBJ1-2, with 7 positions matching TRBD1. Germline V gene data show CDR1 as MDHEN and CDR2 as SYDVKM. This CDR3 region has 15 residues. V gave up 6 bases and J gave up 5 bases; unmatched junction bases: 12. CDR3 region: CASRPSDREGYGYTF. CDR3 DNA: TGTGCCAGCAGACCTTCAGACAGGGAGGGATATGGCTACACCTTC.

The CDR3 DNA reads TGTGCCAGCAGCGTAGACGGGAACCCATGGGAGCAGTACTTC. Its translation is CASSVDGNPWEQYF. The chain couples TRBV9 to TRBJ2-7, with D maybe TRBD2 (5 bases). V was clipped by 0 bases and J by 7 bases, with 14 bases between them. The CDR3 runs to 14 residues. Germline values: CDR1 SGDLS, CDR2 YYNGEE. The whole variable domain, filled in from reference TRBV9 and TRBJ2-7, reads DSGVTQTPKHLITATGQRVTLRCSPRSGDLSVYWYQQSLDQGLQFLIQYYNGEERAKGNILERFSAQQFPDLHSELNLSSLELGDSALYFCASSVDGNPWEQYFGPGTRLTVT.

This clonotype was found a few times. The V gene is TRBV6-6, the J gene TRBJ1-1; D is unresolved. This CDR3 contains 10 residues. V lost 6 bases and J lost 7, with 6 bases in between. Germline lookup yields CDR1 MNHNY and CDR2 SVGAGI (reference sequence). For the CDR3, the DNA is TGTGCCAGCAGCAGATATGAAGCTTTCTTT. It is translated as CASSRYEAFF.

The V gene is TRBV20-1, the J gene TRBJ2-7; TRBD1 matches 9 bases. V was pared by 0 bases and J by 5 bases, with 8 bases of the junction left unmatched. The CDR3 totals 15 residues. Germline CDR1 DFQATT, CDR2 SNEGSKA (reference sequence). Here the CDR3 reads CSAREIQGAGNEQYF. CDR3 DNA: TGCAGTGCTAGAGAGATACAGGGGGCGGGGAACGAGCAGTACTTC.

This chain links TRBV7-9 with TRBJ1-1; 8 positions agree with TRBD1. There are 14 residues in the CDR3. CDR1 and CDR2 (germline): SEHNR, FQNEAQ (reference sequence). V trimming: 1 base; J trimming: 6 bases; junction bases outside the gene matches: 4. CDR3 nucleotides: TGTGCCAGCAGCTTAGGAGACAGGGGCTCTGAAGCTTTCTTT. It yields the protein CASSLGDRGSEAFF. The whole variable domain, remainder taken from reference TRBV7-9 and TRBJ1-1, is DTGVSQNPRHKITKRGQNVTFRCDPISEHNRLYWYRQTLGQGPEFLTYFQNEAQLEKSRLLSDRFSAERPKGSFSTLEIQRTEQGDSAMYLCASSLGDRGSEAFFGQGTRLTVV.

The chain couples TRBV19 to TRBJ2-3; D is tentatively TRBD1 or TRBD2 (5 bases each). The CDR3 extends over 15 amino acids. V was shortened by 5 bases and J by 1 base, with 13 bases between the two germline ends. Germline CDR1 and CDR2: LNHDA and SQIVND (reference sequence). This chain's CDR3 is CASSPGPRGTDTQYF. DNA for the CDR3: TGTGCCAGTAGTCCGGGACCTCGGGGCACAGATACGCAGTATTTT.

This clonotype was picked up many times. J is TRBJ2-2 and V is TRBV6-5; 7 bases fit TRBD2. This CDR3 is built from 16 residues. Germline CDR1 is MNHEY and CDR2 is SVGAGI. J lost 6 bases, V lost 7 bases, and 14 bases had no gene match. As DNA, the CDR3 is TGTGCCAGCACTAAAGGCTGGGGGGGTCTAGCCGGGGAGCTGTTTTTT. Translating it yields CASTKGWGGLAGELFF.

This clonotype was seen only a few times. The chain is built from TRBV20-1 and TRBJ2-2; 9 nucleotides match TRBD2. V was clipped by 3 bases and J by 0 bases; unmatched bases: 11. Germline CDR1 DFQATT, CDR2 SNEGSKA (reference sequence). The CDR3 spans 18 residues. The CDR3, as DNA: TGCAGTGCTAGGCACGCGGGAGGGCCCTCGGCGAACACCGGGGAGCTGTTTTTT. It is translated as CSARHAGGPSANTGELFF.